What follows is one TCR beta chain and its context. Its antigen is still unknown. V trimming: 2 bases; J trimming: 4 bases; junction bases outside the gene matches: 10. The germline CDR1 and CDR2 sequences are PRHDT and FYEKMQ (reference sequence). The CDR3 extends over 17 amino acids. The sample originates from a study of OX40 agonist ivuxolimab in advanced cancers. Turning to the study itself: Eligibility admitted prior anti-PD-1, anti-PD-L1 or anti-CTLA-4 therapy; approximately 40% had some. Regarding the study as a whole: CD4+ and CD8+ blood T cells expanded clonally by week 6 at 0.1 to 3.0 mg/kg.

Systemic immunosuppression or a history of autoimmune disease excluded patients. The data were produced by immunoSEQ multiplex PCR, yet TCRdb's version contains in-frame clones alone and is incomplete. The repertoire holds tens of thousands of clones, with about 86% as singletons. The chain carries TRBV13 and TRBJ2-3, with TRBD2 identical over 9 bases. The receptor comes from an adult with an advanced solid tumor such as melanoma, head and neck, liver or kidney cancer. The sequenced sample was CD4+ or CD8+ T cells sorted from blood, obtained in a trial of the OX40 agonist ivuxolimab. CDR3 region: CASSLQAGGFRADTQYF. The DNA for the CDR3 is TGTGCCAGCAGCTTACAAGCGGGAGGATTCCGGGCAGATACGCAGTATTTT.